The 16 T cell receptor beta chains below were found in one sample sequenced in a study of CD8 T cells in ankylosing spondylitis. No cognate antigen is known for these TCRs. General study findings and limits: What seemed typical of ankylosing spondylitis blood was a TCR beta motif built from several highly homologous variants.

TCRdb fed the 5' RACE reads into MiXCR, producing one record per CDR3 protein. The data contain roughly 670,000 distinct CDR3 sequences, roughly 19% of them seen just once; the ten biggest clones take up 15% to 20%. Sequenced: blood, either unsorted or a sorted T cell fraction (not recorded which). The source is a male donor with ankylosing spondylitis.

This clonotype was counted ten times or more. The V gene is TRBV20-1, the J gene TRBJ2-7, with D perhaps given as TRBD1 or TRBD2 (5 bases each). The CDR3 has 16 residues. The germline CDR1 and CDR2 sequences are DFQATT and SNEGSKA (reference sequence). The germline V and J ends were trimmed by 1 base and 3 bases, with 19 bases remaining between them. The CDR3 DNA follows: TGCAGTGCTAGAGCCGATCTAGGTACAGGAGGCTACGAGCAGTACTTC. This sequence encodes CSARADLGTGGYEQYF.

This clonotype was picked up many times. The CDR3 DNA reads TGTGCCAGCAGCGTAGACGGGTATCACCAAGAGACCCAGTACTTC. The encoded protein is CASSVDGYHQETQYF. This chain connects TRBV9 to TRBJ2-5; D call uncertain. V was cut by 0 bases and J by 0 bases, with 9 bases left in between. This CDR3 region has 15 residues. Germline CDR1 reads SGDLS; CDR2 reads YYNGEE.

The chain combines TRBV28 with TRBJ2-7, with a possible D match to TRBD2 (6 bases). Trimming cost V 6 bases and J 0 bases, with 15 bases left between them. The CDR3 is made up of 15 amino acids. Looked up from germline, CDR1 is MDHEN and CDR2 is SYDVKM. CDR3 in amino acids: CASRVGGTSSYEQYF. The CDR3 DNA sequence: TGTGCCAGCAGGGTTGGAGGGACCAGCTCCTACGAGCAGTACTTC.

This clonotype was detected a few times. The CDR3 loop is CASSAGTDNSPLHF. The CDR3 bases are TGTGCCAGCAGCGCCGGGACAGATAATTCACCCCTCCACTTT. The genes are TRBV7-3 and TRBJ1-6; the match to TRBD1 covers 7 bases. Germline CDR1 SGHTA, CDR2 FQGTGA. The CDR3 is made up of 14 amino acids. Trimming cost V 5 bases and J 5 bases; bases outside gene matches: 3.

The sample holds a few counts of this clonotype. The chain is built from TRBV4-1 and TRBJ2-1; TRBD2 matches 8 bases. After removal of 0 bases from V and 4 bases from J, the junction contained 5 bases not matched to a gene. The CDR3 sequence is 16 residues long. Germline V gene sequence: CDR1 MGHRA, CDR2 YSYEKL. CDR3 in DNA: TGCGCCAGCAGCCAAGATCGACGGGGGGGTTACAATGAGCAGTTCTTC. Translating gives CASSQDRRGGYNEQFF.

This clonotype was picked up many times. This rearrangement joins TRBV12-3 or TRBV12-4 to TRBJ2-7; TRBD1 agrees at 8 bases. Unmatched junction bases numbered 4, after V lost 5 bases and J lost 1 base. The CDR3 is 14 residues long. CDR3 protein: CASSIRDRSYEQYF. The CDR3 coding sequence is TGTGCCAGCAGTATACGGGACAGGTCCTACGAGCAGTACTTC.

This clonotype appeared a few times. The chain joins TRBV20-1 to TRBJ1-1, with D possibly matching TRBD1 (5 bases). The CDR3 runs 15 residues. V was trimmed by 0 bases and J by 3 bases, leaving 14 bases between them. Germline CDR1 and CDR2: DFQATT and SNEGSKA (reference sequence). The CDR3 loop reads CSARDFGQGHTEAFF. CDR3 bases: TGCAGTGCTAGAGATTTTGGGCAGGGCCACACTGAAGCTTTCTTT.

The chain carries TRBV27 and TRBJ1-3; TRBD1 is a possible D gene (5 bases). CDR1 MNHEY and CDR2 SMNVEV come from the germline V gene (reference sequence). This CDR3 contains 16 residues. The V gene lost 4 bases and the J gene lost 2 bases, with 15 bases spanning the gap. As DNA, the CDR3 is TGTGCCAGCAGTTCCGGTCCGGGGGTCCCTGGAAACACCATATATTTT. It is translated as CASSSGPGVPGNTIYF.

The rearrangement uses TRBV28 and TRBJ1-3; D gene unclear. The germline gives CDR1 MDHEN, CDR2 SYDVKM. This CDR3 spans 19 amino acids. The V end was cut by 5 bases, the J end by 0 bases, with 23 bases between. CDR3 amino acids: CASSPTRTKVIHSGNTIYF. CDR3 nucleotides: TGTGCCAGCAGTCCAACTAGAACAAAGGTGATTCACTCTGGAAACACCATATATTTT. Looking up the rest from reference TRBV28 and TRBJ1-3 gives the full variable domain: DVKVTQSSRYLVKRTGEKVFLECVQDMDHENMFWYRQDPGLGLRLIYFSYDVKMKEKGDIPEGYSVSREKKERFSLILESASTNQTSMYLCASSPTRTKVIHSGNTIYFGEGSWLTVV.

The chain combines TRBV12-3 or TRBV12-4 with TRBJ1-2, with 9 bases lining up with TRBD1. Trimming removed 6 bases from V and 5 bases from J; junction bases left unmatched: 7. The CDR3 has 14 amino acids. For the CDR3, the DNA is TGTGCCAGCAGCCGGACAGGGGTGGGATATGGCTACACCTTC. Translation: CASSRTGVGYGYTF.

This chain links TRBV20-1 with TRBJ2-3, with D perhaps TRBD1 (6 bases). CDR1 and CDR2 from the germline V gene are DFQATT and SNEGSKA (reference sequence). V lost 5 bases to trimming and J lost 5 bases, with 14 bases between them. This CDR3 spans 13 amino acids. CDR3 sequence (DNA): TGCAGTGCTCTGACAGGAGACAAAGATACGCAGTATTTT. Residues: CSALTGDKDTQYF.

In its sample, this clonotype was seen a few times. The chain couples TRBV12-3 or TRBV12-4 to TRBJ2-5; D possibly corresponds to TRBD1 (5 bases). V lost 3 bases, J lost 5 bases, and 10 bases lay in between. The CDR3 loop spans 13 amino acids. CDR3 sequence (DNA): TGTGCCAGCAGTTTTAGTAGGGGCGAGACCCAGTACTTC. Translation gives CASSFSRGETQYF.

This clonotype was picked up a small number of times. The rearrangement joins TRBV4-2 to TRBJ2-5; D perhaps matches TRBD2 (6 bases). V lost 4 bases to trimming and J lost 3 bases, with 15 bases between them. There are 15 residues in the CDR3. CDR1 is LGHNA, CDR2 YNFKEQ, per germline. The CDR3 nucleotides are TGTGCCAGCAGCCCTGTCGGGACTCCGGAAGAGACCCAGTACTTC. It is translated as CASSPVGTPEETQYF.

This clonotype was detected a few times. The chain carries TRBV5-1 and TRBJ2-5, with TRBD2 matching over 9 bases. This CDR3 contains 15 residues. Trimming removed 0 bases from V and 4 bases from J; junction bases left unmatched: 4. Per the germline V gene, CDR1 is SGHRS and CDR2 is YFSETQ. The DNA of the CDR3 is TGCGCCAGCAGCTTGGCAGCGGGGGGACTAGAGACCCAGTACTTC. Translating it yields CASSLAAGGLETQYF. The variable domain in full, completed from reference TRBV5-1 and TRBJ2-5, reads KAGVTQTPRYLIKTRGQQVTLSCSPISGHRSVSWYQQTPGQGLQFLFEYFSETQRNKGNFPGRFSGRQFSNSRSEMNVSTLELGDSALYLCASSLAAGGLETQYFGPGTRLLVL.

This clonotype was detected only a few times. The chain uses TRBV20-1 and TRBJ1-5; D remains ambiguous. The CDR3 covers 14 residues. Trimming removed 5 bases at V and 0 bases at J, with 11 bases between. The germline V gene encodes CDR1 DFQATT and CDR2 SNEGSKA (reference sequence). This CDR3 reads CSAPDDRSNQPQHF. The CDR3 coding sequence is TGCAGTGCTCCTGATGATCGTAGCAATCAGCCCCAGCATTTT.

The genes are TRBV6-5 and TRBJ2-7; 7 positions agree with TRBD1. The CDR3 length is 15 residues. V was pared by 0 bases and J by 0 bases, with 2 bases of the junction left unmatched. Germline CDR1 and CDR2: MNHEY and SVGAGI. The CDR3 sequence is CASSYSWTGSYEQYF. DNA for the CDR3: TGTGCCAGCAGTTACTCGTGGACAGGCTCCTACGAGCAGTACTTC.